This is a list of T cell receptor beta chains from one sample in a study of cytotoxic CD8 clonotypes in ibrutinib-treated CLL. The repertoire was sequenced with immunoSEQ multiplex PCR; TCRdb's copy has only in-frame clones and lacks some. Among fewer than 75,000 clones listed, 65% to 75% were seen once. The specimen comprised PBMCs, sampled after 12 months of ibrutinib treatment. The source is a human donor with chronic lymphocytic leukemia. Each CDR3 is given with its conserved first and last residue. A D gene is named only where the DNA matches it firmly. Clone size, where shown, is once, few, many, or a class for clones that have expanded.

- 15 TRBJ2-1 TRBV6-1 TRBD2 TGTGCCAGCAGTTGGACTAGCGGGAGGGTCAATGAGCAGTTCTTC CASSWTSGRVNEQFF
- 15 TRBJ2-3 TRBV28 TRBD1 TGTGCCAGCAGACCCGGGACAGGGTACACAGATACGCAGTATTTT CASRPGTGYTDTQYF
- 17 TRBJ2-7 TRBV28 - TGTGCCAGCACCCCACTCGACCAGGGTTTTGAGTCCTACGAGCAGTACTTC CASTPLDQGFESYEQYF
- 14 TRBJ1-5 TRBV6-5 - TGTGCCAGCAGTTACTCGACAGCAGGACAGCCCCAGCATTTT CASSYSTAGQPQHF
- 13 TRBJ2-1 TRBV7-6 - TGTGCCAGCAGCTCGACTTCCTACAATGAGCAGTTCTTC CASSSTSYNEQFF
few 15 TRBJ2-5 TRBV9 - TGTGCCAGCAGCGTAGGCTCTAGCAGCCAAGAGACCCAGTACTTC CASSVGSSSQETQYF
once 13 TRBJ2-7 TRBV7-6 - TGTGCCAGCAGCAACGCGCGGAGCTACGAGCAGTACTTC CASSNARSYEQYF
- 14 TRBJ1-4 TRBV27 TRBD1 TGTGCCAGCAGTATCGGGACAGGGTCTGAAAAACTGTTTTTT CASSIGTGSEKLFF
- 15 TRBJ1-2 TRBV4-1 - TGCGCCAGCAGCCAAGACAGTTTTGTTACAGATGGCTACACCTTC CASSQDSFVTDGYTF
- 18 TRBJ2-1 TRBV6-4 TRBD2 TGTGCCAGCAGTGACTGGTGGGTAGCGGGAGAGGGGGACAATGAGCAGTTCTTC CASSDWWVAGEGDNEQFF
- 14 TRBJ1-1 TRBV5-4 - TGTGCCAGCAGCCGAAGACTCATGAACACTGAAGCTTTCTTT CASSRRLMNTEAFF
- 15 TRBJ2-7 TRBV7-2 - TGTGCCAGCAGCTTGTCCCAGGGGAACTCCTACGAGCAGTACTTC CASSLSQGNSYEQYF
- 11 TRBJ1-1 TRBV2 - TGTGCCAGCGCGTGGACCACTGAAGCTTTCTTT CASAWTTEAFF
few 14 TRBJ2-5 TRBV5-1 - TGCGCCAGCAGCTTGGTTACAGCACAAGAGACCCAGTACTTC CASSLVTAQETQYF
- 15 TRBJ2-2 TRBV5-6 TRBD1 TGTGCCAGCAGCCGGACAGGGGCAAACACCGGGGAGCTGTTTTTT CASSRTGANTGELFF
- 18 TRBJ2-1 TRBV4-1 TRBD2 TGCGCCAGCAGCCAAGACAGGATGCTAGCGGGAGTTATGTATGAGCAGTTCTTC CASSQDRMLAGVMYEQFF
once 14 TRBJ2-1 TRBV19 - TGTGCCAGTAGTCTACAGGGCCCTGACAATGAGCAGTTCTTC CASSLQGPDNEQFF
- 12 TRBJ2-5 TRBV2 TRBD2 TGTGCCGGGGGACTAGCAGAAGAGACCCAGTACTTC CAGGLAEETQYF
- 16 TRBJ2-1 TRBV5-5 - TGTGCCAGCAGCTTGGCCGTCGAGCGGATGGGGAATGAGCAGTTCTTC CASSLAVERMGNEQFF
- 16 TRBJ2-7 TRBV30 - TGTGCCTGGAGTGTATCCCCGGACTTCCTTTCCTACGAGCAGTACTTC CAWSVSPDFLSYEQYF
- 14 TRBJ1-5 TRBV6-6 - TGTGCCAGCAGAGGCAGTCTCCTTGATCAGCCCCAGCATTTT CASRGSLLDQPQHF
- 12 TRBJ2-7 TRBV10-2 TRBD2 TGCGCCAGCACGGGGGGGCGGAACGAGCAGTACTTC CASTGGRNEQYF
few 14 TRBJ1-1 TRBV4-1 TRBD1 TGCGCCAGCAGCCAAGGACAGGGGCTCACTGAAGCTTTCTTT CASSQGQGLTEAFF
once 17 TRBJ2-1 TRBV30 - TGTGCCTGGAGCCGTATGGGGGTAGTCCGTTCCTACAATGAGCAGTTCTTC CAWSRMGVVRSYNEQFF
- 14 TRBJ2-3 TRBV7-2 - TGTGCCAGCAGCTTAGCCATGGCGACAGATACGCAGTATTTT CASSLAMATDTQYF
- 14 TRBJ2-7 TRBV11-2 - TGTGCCAGCTCTCGCGGTGTCTTCCTCTACGAGCAGTACTTC CASSRGVFLYEQYF
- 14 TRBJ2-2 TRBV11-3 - TGTGCCAGCAGCAGATGGGGGAACACCGGGGAGCTGTTTTTT CASSRWGNTGELFF
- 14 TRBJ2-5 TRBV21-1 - TGTGCCAGCAGCAAGACAGGGCCCCAAGAGACCCAGTACTTC CASSKTGPQETQYF
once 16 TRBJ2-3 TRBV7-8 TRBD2 TGTGCCAGCAGCTTCCTTAGCGGGAAGCGATTGGATACGCAGTATTTT CASSFLSGKRLDTQYF
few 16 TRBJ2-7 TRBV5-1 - TGCGCCAGCAGCTTGGCCGCAGGGTTTCAGACCTACGAGCAGTACTTC CASSLAAGFQTYEQYF
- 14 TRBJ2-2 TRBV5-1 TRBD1 TGCGCCAGCAGGGGGGACAGATTCACCGGGGAGCTGTTTTTT CASRGDRFTGELFF
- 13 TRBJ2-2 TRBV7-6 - TGTGCCAGCAGCTTAGGGGACACCGGGGAGCTGTTTTTT CASSLGDTGELFF
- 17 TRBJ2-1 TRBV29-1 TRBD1 TGCAGCGTTGAAAGGGGACGGGGACAGGGGGCGGCAGGAGAGCAGTTCTTC CSVERGRGQGAAGEQFF
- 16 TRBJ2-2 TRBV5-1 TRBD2 TGCGCCAGCAGCTTGGCGGCGGGAGGTTTCACCGGGGAGCTGTTTTTT CASSLAAGGFTGELFF
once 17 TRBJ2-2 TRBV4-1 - TGCGCCAGCAGCCAAGATTGGCTCCAGGGAAGAATCGGGGAGCTGTTTTTT CASSQDWLQGRIGELFF
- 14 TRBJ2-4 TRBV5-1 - TGCGCCAGCAGTACCGGGTTAGCCAAAAACATTCAGTACTTC CASSTGLAKNIQYF
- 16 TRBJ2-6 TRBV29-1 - TGCAGCGTCCCGGCACAGGGCATCTTTGGAGCCAACGTCCTGACTTTC CSVPAQGIFGANVLTF
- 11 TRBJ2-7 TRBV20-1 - TGCAGTGCTACACGTATGGACGAGCAGTACTTC CSATRMDEQYF
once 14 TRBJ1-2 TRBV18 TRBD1 TGTGCCAGCTCACCCACAGGGGGCAACTATGGCTACACCTTC CASSPTGGNYGYTF
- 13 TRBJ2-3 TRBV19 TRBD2 TGTGCCAGTAGCGGGAGGGCCCAGGATACGCAGTATTTT CASSGRAQDTQYF
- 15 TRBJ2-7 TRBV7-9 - TGTGCCAGCAGCTTCTTTCGGAGAGGGGGCTACGAGCAGTACTTC CASSFFRRGGYEQYF
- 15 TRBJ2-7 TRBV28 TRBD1 TGTGCCAGCAGACCCCCCGGGACAGGGGTCCACGAGCAGTACTTC CASRPPGTGVHEQYF
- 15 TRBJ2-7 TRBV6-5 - TGTGCCAGCAGTTACGGCGGGACAACTTCCTACGAGCAGTACTTC CASSYGGTTSYEQYF
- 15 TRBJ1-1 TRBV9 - TGTGCCAGCAGCGTACCCCCGGACTTGGACACTGAAGCTTTCTTT CASSVPPDLDTEAFF
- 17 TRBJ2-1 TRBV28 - TGTGCCAGCAGTTTATCGGGACTACAACAGGGGGGGGATGAGCAGTTCTTC CASSLSGLQQGGDEQFF
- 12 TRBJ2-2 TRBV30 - TGTGCCGGAATAGGGAACACCGGGGAGCTGTTTTTT CAGIGNTGELFF
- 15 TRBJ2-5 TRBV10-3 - TGTGCCATCAGTGAGTCGGGGGGGGGACAGGAGACCCAGTACTTC CAISESGGGQETQYF